The entry that follows covers one TCR beta chain sequence. Assay used: immunoSEQ multiplex PCR; TCRdb lists only in-frame clones, some missing. This table holds approximately 11,000 clones, around 75% found once. The source of the sample is a study of sequential checkpoint blockade in melanoma. Study-level information: Both treatment sequences were followed by maintenance nivolumab.

This sample's treatment: randomized to nivolumab then ipilimumab (arm A) or the reverse (arm B). V was pared by 0 bases and J by 5 bases, with 8 bases between. Germline values: CDR1 MNHNY, CDR2 SVGAGI (reference sequence). The CDR3 contains 13 residues. The sequencing used CD8+ T cells sorted from blood (inferred from file names), collected from a patient given nivolumab and ipilimumab in sequence. This receptor was obtained from a human donor with melanoma. The rearrangement joins TRBV6-6 to TRBJ2-7; D might be TRBD1 (5 bases). The CDR3 DNA follows: TGTGCCAGCAGTTACTCCCAGGGTCACGAGCAGTACTTC. Translated, it gives CASSYSQGHEQYF.